One and the same sample provided the 15 T cell receptor beta chains below, sequenced in a study of blood T cell repertoires in COVID-19. Sequencing was performed with immunoSEQ multiplex PCR; in TCRdb, only in-frame clones are kept and a portion is missing. The repertoire includes over 250,000 clones, over 80% of them detected once, and about 9.8% sits in the top ten. The sequenced material came from PBMCs or T cells enriched from blood (not recorded which). The receptors were gathered from a young woman who had recovered from COVID-19.

This chain links TRBV6-5 with TRBJ2-1; TRBD1 matches 8 bases. V lost 6 bases, J lost 4 bases, and 5 bases stayed unmatched. Germline values: CDR1 MNHEY, CDR2 SVGAGI. This CDR3 comprises 14 residues. The chain's CDR3 is CASSPGQAYNEQFF. CDR3 DNA: TGTGCCAGCAGCCCGGGACAGGCTTACAATGAGCAGTTCTTC.

The chain joins TRBV27 to TRBJ2-5; 9 bases are shared with TRBD2. Looked up from germline, CDR1 is MNHEY and CDR2 is SMNVEV (reference sequence). This CDR3 region has 16 residues. The ends lost 2 bases at V and 5 bases at J; junction bases unmatched: 9. The chain's CDR3 is CASSLRPSGTFETQYF. In DNA form, the CDR3 reads TGTGCCAGCAGTTTAAGGCCTAGCGGGACTTTTGAGACCCAGTACTTC.

J is TRBJ1-1 and V is TRBV19; tentative D call: TRBD1 (5 bases). The CDR3 sequence is 13 residues long. V gave up 3 bases and J gave up 4 bases, with 9 bases separating them. From germline, CDR1 is LNHDA and CDR2 SQIVND (reference sequence). The CDR3 here is CASSIGGGTEAFF. The CDR3 DNA is TGTGCCAGTAGTATTGGGGGGGGCACTGAAGCTTTCTTT.

This clone appeared a few times. The chain links TRBV7-6 to TRBJ1-1; D perhaps matches TRBD1 (6 bases). Trimming pared 2 bases from V and 3 bases from J, leaving 10 bases between. CDR3 length: 14 amino acids. Germline-derived CDR1 and CDR2 are SGHVS and FNYEAQ. CDR3 sequence reads: CASSLMGADTEAFF. The CDR3 DNA sequence: TGTGCCAGCAGCTTAATGGGGGCAGACACTGAAGCTTTCTTT.

The V gene is TRBV4-3, the J gene TRBJ1-6; D gene ambiguous. The CDR3 length is 14 residues. Germline CDR1 and CDR2: LGHNA and YSLEER. V lost 0 bases and J lost 10, with 10 bases in between. Here the CDR3 reads CASSQEIWRSPLHF. For the CDR3, the DNA is TGCGCCAGCAGCCAAGAAATTTGGCGGTCACCCCTCCACTTT.

The rearrangement joins TRBV15 to TRBJ1-4; D remains unclear. V dropped 2 bases and J dropped 0 bases, with 10 bases sitting between them. This CDR3 comprises 16 residues. Germline CDR1 reads LNHNV; CDR2 reads YYDKDF (reference sequence). CDR3 residues: CATSRSTIATNEKLFF. In DNA form, the CDR3 reads TGTGCCACCAGCAGATCCACTATTGCAACTAATGAAAAACTGTTTTTT.

This chain connects TRBV5-1 to TRBJ2-3; 12 bases match TRBD1. The CDR3 covers 16 residues. The V gene end was trimmed by 0 bases and the J gene end by 3 bases; junction bases not matched to a gene: 2. In germline, CDR1 is SGHRS, CDR2 YFSETQ. The CDR3 DNA is TGCGCCAGCAGCTTGGAGGGACAGGGGGCAACAGATACGCAGTATTTT. Encoded protein: CASSLEGQGATDTQYF.

The V and J genes are TRBV30 and TRBJ1-3, with TRBD1 as a possible D gene (6 bases). The CDR3 runs to 14 residues. Per the germline V gene, CDR1 is GTSNPN and CDR2 is SVGIG (reference sequence). Deletions cut 8 bases from V and 0 bases from J, with 14 bases between. The CDR3: CALWGPNSGNTIYF. The CDR3 region has the DNA TGTGCCCTATGGGGGCCCAACTCTGGAAACACCATATATTTT.

The V call is TRBV10-3, the J call TRBJ2-7; 8 positions match TRBD2. V lost 10 bases, J lost 2 bases, and 10 bases stayed unmatched. The CDR3 is made up of 14 amino acids. CDR1 ENHRY and CDR2 SYGVKD come from the germline V gene. This CDR3 reads CATMLGLATYEQYF. CDR3 coding DNA: TGTGCCACCATGTTAGGACTAGCAACCTACGAGCAGTACTTC.

The chain uses TRBV5-5 and TRBJ1-2; TRBD1 is a possible D gene (6 bases). The CDR3 is 15 amino acids. Germline loops: CDR1 SGHKS, CDR2 YYEKEE (reference sequence). V dropped 5 bases and J dropped 7 bases, with 21 bases sitting between them. This chain's CDR3 is CASRVDRIRWGGYTF. CDR3 coding DNA: TGTGCCAGCAGGGTAGACAGGATTAGATGGGGTGGCTACACCTTC.

The genes are TRBV25-1 and TRBJ2-1; 8 nucleotides line up with TRBD2. The germline V gene has CDR1 MGHDK and CDR2 SYGVNS. The CDR3 has 14 residues. V was clipped by 2 bases and J by 7 bases; unmatched bases: 4. The CDR3 sequence is CASSEVVAGNEQFF. DNA of the CDR3: TGTGCCAGCAGTGAAGTGGTAGCGGGAAATGAGCAGTTCTTC.

This clone is a singleton in its sample. The chain couples TRBV7-9 to TRBJ1-4, with 9 bases lining up with TRBD1. Trimming took 3 bases from V and 6 from J; bases not matched to a gene: 11. Germline loops: CDR1 SEHNR, CDR2 FQNEAQ (reference sequence). The CDR3 length is 17 residues. CDR3 sequence: CASSFPPGTGLYEKLFF. CDR3 DNA sequence: TGTGCCAGCAGCTTCCCACCCGGGACAGGGTTATATGAAAAACTGTTTTTT.

This clone has a handful of counts. CDR3 coding DNA: TGTGCCAGCAGCTTAAATCCGAGCGGGAGTCGGGATGAGCAGTTCTTC. Its translation: CASSLNPSGSRDEQFF. The V gene is TRBV7-3, the J gene TRBJ2-1, with 8 bases lining up with TRBD2. CDR3 length: 16 amino acids. Germline assignment: CDR1 SGHTA and CDR2 FQGTGA. The junction had 10 bases not matched to a gene; V was cut back by 1 base and J by 8 bases.

V usage is TRBV4-3 and J usage is TRBJ2-7; tentatively, D is TRBD2 (6 bases). In germline, CDR1 is LGHNA, CDR2 YSLEER. This CDR3 has 18 residues. Trimming cost V 3 bases and J 3 bases, with 24 bases left between them. The CDR3 DNA reads as TGCGCCAGCAGCCAGCCTCCCGGGACTGAGAGGGGTTGCTACGAGCAGTACTTC. Protein: CASSQPPGTERGCYEQYF.

The chain has TRBV27 and TRBJ1-1; perhaps TRBD1 as D (6 bases). Trimming removed 2 bases at V and 3 bases at J, with 13 bases between. Germline V gene lookup returns CDR1 MNHEY and CDR2 SMNVEV (reference sequence). The CDR3 runs to 15 residues. Here the CDR3 reads CASSLTGGRYTEAFF. The CDR3 coding sequence is TGTGCCAGCAGTTTAACCGGGGGGCGATACACTGAAGCTTTCTTT.